Given below is one T cell receptor (beta chain) in context. This table comes from immunoSEQ multiplex PCR, and its TCRdb copy is limited to in-frame clones, with some not included. Found here are more than 70,000 clones, roughly 86% of them singletons; the top ten hold around 5.2%. This record comes from a study of identifying expanded T cells in peripheral blood. The sequence was collected from a person aged 18 to 75 in good health. Sequencing used blood.

CDR3 in amino acids: CASSRDRTYGYTF. The CDR3 region has the DNA TGTGCCAGCAGCCGGGACAGGACCTATGGCTACACCTTC. V gene TRBV5-6 combines with J gene TRBJ1-2, with TRBD1 identical over 8 bases. Germline CDR1 and CDR2: SGHDT and YYEEEE. With V trimmed by 4 bases and J by 4 bases, 3 bases remained unmatched. There are 13 residues in the CDR3.